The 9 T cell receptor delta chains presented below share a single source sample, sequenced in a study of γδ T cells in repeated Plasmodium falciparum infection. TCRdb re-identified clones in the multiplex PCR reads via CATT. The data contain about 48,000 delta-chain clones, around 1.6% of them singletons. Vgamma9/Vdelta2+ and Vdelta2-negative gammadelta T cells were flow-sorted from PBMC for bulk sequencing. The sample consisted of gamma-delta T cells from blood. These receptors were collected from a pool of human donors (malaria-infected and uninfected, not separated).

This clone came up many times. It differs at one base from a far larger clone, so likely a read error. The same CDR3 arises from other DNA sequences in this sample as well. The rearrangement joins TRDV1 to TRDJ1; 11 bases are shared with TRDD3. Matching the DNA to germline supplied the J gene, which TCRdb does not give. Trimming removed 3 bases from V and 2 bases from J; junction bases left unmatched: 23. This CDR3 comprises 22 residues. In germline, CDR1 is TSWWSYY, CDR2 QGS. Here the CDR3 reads CALGEGVPLSWWGIRRTDKLIF. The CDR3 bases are TGTGCTCTTGGGGAGGGAGTACCCCTCTCGTGGTGGGGGATACGGCGAACCGATAAACTCATCTTT.

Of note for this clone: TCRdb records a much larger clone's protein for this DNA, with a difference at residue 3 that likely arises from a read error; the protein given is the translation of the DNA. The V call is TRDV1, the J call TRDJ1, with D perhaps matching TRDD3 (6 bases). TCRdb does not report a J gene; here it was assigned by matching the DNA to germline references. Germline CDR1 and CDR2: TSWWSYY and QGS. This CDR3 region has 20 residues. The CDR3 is CAPGEPRRGSWIHLTDKLIF. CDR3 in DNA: TGTGCTCCTGGGGAACCACGCCGGGGGTCTTGGATACACCTCACCGATAAACTCATCTTT.

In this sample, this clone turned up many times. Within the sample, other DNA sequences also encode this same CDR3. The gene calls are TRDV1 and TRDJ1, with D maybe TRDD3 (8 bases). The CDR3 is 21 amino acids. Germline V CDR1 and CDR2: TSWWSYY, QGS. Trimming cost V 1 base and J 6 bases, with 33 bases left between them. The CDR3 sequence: CALGEPPAFLNLLGGPNKLIF. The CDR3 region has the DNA TGTGCTCTTGGGGAACCCCCGGCCTTCCTGAATCTACTGGGGGGCCCAAATAAACTCATCTTT.

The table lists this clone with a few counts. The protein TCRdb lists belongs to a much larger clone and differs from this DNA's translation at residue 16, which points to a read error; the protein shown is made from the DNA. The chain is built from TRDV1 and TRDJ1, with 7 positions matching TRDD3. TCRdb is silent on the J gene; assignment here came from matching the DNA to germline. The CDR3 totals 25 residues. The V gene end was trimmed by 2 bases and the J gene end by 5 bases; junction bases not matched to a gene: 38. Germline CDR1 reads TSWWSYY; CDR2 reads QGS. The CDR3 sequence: CALGESSTPMRPRLGPAHPADKLIF. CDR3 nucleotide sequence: TGTGCTCTTGGGGAATCCAGCACTCCTATGAGGCCCCGACTGGGGCCGGCTCATCCGGCTGATAAACTCATCTTT.

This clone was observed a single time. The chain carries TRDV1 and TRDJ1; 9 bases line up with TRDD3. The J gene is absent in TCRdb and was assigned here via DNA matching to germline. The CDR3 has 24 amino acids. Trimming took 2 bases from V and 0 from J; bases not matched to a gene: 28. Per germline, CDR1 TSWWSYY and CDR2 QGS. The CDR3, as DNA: TGTGCTCTTGGGGAATGGGGATCGGATCCCGTGTACTGGGGGAGGGGTTGGGACACCGATAAACTCATCTTT. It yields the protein CALGEWGSDPVYWGRGWDTDKLIF.

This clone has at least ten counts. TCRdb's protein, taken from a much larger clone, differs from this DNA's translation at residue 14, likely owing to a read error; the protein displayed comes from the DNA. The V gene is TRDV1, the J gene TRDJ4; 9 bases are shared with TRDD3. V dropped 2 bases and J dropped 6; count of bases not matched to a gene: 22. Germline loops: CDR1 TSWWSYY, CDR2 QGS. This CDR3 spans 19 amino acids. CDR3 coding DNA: TGTGCTCTTGGGGAATTCCATTTCCTTCGTACTGGGGGAGGGGTGGCCCTGATCTTT. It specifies CALGEFHFLRTGGGVALIF.

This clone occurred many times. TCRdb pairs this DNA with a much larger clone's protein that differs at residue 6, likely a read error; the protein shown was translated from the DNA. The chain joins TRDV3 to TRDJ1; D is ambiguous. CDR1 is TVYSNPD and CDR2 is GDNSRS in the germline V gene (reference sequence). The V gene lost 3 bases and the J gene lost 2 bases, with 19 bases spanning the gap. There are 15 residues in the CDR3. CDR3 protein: CALPARTKGTDKLIF. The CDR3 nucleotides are TGTGCCTTGCCGGCGAGGACCAAGGGGACCGATAAACTCATCTTT.

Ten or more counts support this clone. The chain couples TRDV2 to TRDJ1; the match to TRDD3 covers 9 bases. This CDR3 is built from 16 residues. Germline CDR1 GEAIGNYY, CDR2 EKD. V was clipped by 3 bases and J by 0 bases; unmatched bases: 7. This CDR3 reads CACDPLGDMYTDKLIF. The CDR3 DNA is TGTGCCTGTGACCCTTTGGGGGATATGTACACCGATAAACTCATCTTT.

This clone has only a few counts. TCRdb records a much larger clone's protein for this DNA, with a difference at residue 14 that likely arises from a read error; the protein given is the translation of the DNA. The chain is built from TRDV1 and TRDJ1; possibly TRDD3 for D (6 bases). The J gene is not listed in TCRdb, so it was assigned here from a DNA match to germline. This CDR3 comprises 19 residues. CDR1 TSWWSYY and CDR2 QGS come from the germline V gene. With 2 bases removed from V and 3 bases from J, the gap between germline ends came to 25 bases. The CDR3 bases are TGTGCTCTTGGGGAAATAAGGTACGCGTCTGGGGCGGGCGCCGATAAACTCATCTTT. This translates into CALGEIRYASGAGADKLIF.